The 9 T cell receptor beta chains below come from one sample, sequenced in a study of T cells after yellow fever vaccination. TCRdb re-called the 5' RACE reads through MiXCR, storing one row per CDR3 protein. The sample holds about 360,000 distinct CDR3 sequences, under 7.5% seen once. The sequencing used PBMCs, collected 5 days after the yellow fever booster vaccination. All receptors come from a man aged 25 to 40 who received the YFV17D yellow fever vaccine.

This clonotype was counted many times. The rearrangement uses TRBV10-3 and TRBJ2-3, with TRBD2 matching 15 bases. V lost 8 bases, J lost 6 bases, and 9 bases stayed unmatched. The germline V gene has CDR1 ENHRY and CDR2 SYGVKD. CDR3 length: 16 residues. The CDR3 DNA reads as TGTGCCATCGGGGCCGGACTAGCGGGAGGGGAGGATACGCAGTATTTT. Protein sequence: CAIGAGLAGGEDTQYF.

This clonotype appeared a few times. The rearrangement links TRBV20-1 to TRBJ2-7; either TRBD1 or TRBD2 may fit D (5 bases each). The germline V gene has CDR1 DFQATT and CDR2 SNEGSKA (reference sequence). V lost 5 bases and J lost 7, with 18 bases in between. This CDR3 spans 13 amino acids. The CDR3 sequence: CSAGRGPPGEQYF. CDR3 coding DNA: TGCAGTGCTGGACGGGGACCCCCGGGGGAGCAGTACTTC.

This clonotype was detected only a few times. The chain links TRBV28 to TRBJ2-3; 12 bases align to TRBD2. V shed 5 bases, J shed 2 bases, and the junction held 8 bases outside the gene matches. This CDR3 has 17 residues. Germline CDR1 MDHEN, CDR2 SYDVKM. The CDR3, as DNA: TGTGCCAGCAGTCTACTCCGACTAGCGGGGGACACAGATACGCAGTATTTT. It specifies CASSLLRLAGDTDTQYF.

In this sample, this clonotype turned up a few times. V gene TRBV11-3 combines with J gene TRBJ2-7; D may correspond to TRBD1 or TRBD2 (5 bases each). CDR3 size: 14 residues. V lost 4 bases and J lost 7, with 17 bases in between. Germline CDR1 SGHNT, CDR2 YENEEA. The CDR3 sequence is CASSSHRGSREQYF. CDR3 coding DNA: TGTGCCAGCAGCTCACATCGGGGCAGCAGGGAGCAGTACTTC.

The chain links TRBV7-2 to TRBJ2-2; 7 bases are shared with TRBD2. Germline trimming cut 1 base from V and 1 base from J; bases unmatched to any gene: 3. The CDR3 is made up of 16 amino acids. Germline-derived CDR1 and CDR2 are SGHTA and FQGNSA. CDR3: CASSLETGGNTGELFF. As DNA, the CDR3 is TGTGCCAGCAGCTTAGAAACGGGAGGGAACACCGGGGAGCTGTTTTTT.

The rearrangement uses TRBV20-1 and TRBJ2-1; D remains unclear. CDR1 DFQATT and CDR2 SNEGSKA come from the germline V gene (reference sequence). Trimming left V 4 bases short and J 0 bases short, with 10 bases between. CDR3 length equals 14 residues. DNA of the CDR3: TGCAGTGCTACTCCACCGGGCTCCTACAATGAGCAGTTCTTC. Encoded protein: CSATPPGSYNEQFF.

This clonotype was picked up a small number of times. The chain links TRBV7-2 to TRBJ2-5, with unresolved D. This CDR3 contains 13 residues. CDR1 is SGHTA, CDR2 FQGNSA, per germline. The V gene lost 5 bases and the J gene lost 0 bases, with 7 bases spanning the gap. This CDR3 reads CASSLKNQETQYF. The CDR3 nucleotides are TGTGCCAGCAGCCTCAAAAACCAAGAGACCCAGTACTTC. The full variable domain, in which reference TRBV7-2 and TRBJ2-5 provide the parts outside the CDR3, is GAGVSQSPSNKVTEKGKDVELRCDPISGHTALYWYRQSLGQGLEFLIYFQGNSAPDKSGLPSDRFSAERTGGSVSTLTIQRTQQEDSAVYLCASSLKNQETQYFGPGTRLLVL.

This clonotype was seen more than once but under ten times. The CDR3 bases are TGTGCCAGCAGCTTAGCGATCTTTGTTTCACCCCTCCACTTT. It specifies CASSLAIFVSPLHF. The rearrangement links TRBV7-9 to TRBJ1-6; the D is unclear. The CDR3 length is 14 residues. Per the germline V gene, CDR1 is SEHNR and CDR2 is FQNEAQ (reference sequence). The germline V and J ends were trimmed by 0 bases and 9 bases, with 9 bases remaining between them.

The sample holds many counts of this clonotype. In nucleotides, the CDR3 is TGCGCCAGCAGCCAAGGCGCCTACGGGAGGGGAATAAACATTCAGTACTTC. This gives the protein CASSQGAYGRGINIQYF. The chain is built from TRBV4-3 and TRBJ2-4; 8 bases match TRBD2. CDR3 length: 17 residues. J gave up 6 bases and V 1 base, and 11 bases lay outside the gene matches. In germline, CDR1 is LGHNA, CDR2 YSLEER.